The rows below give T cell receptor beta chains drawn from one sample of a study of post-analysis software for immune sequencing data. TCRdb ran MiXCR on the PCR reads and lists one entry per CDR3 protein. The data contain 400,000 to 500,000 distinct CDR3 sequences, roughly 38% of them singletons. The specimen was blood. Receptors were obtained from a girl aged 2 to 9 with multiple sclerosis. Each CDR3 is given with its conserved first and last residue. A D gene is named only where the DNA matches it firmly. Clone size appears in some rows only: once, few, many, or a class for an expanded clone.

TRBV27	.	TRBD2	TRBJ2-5	TGTGCCAGCAGTTTAGAGGGACTAGCGGGGGAGACCCAGTACTTC	CASSLEGLAGETQYF
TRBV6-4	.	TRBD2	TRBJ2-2	TGTGCCAGCAGTCAGACTAGCGGGACGGCCGGGGAGCTGTTTTTT	CASSQTSGTAGELFF
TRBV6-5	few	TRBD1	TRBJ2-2	TGTGCCAGCAGTTACGGTATCCCCTACGGACAGGGTAACACCGGGGAGCTGTTTTTT	CASSYGIPYGQGNTGELFF
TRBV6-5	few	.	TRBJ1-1	TGTGCCAGCAGTTACTCGGGGGCCATGAACACTGAAGCTTTCTTT	CASSYSGAMNTEAFF
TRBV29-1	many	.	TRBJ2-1	TGCAGCGTTGAAGGGTTCACCTACAATGAGCAGTTCTTC	CSVEGFTYNEQFF
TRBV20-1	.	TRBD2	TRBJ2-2	TGCAGTGCTGGGACCGGGACTAGCGGTATTGACGGGGAGCTGTTTTTT	CSAGTGTSGIDGELFF
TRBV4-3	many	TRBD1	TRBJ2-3	TGCGCCAGCAGCCAAGATAGCGACAGGGTGGGAGATACGCAGTATTTT	CASSQDSDRVGDTQYF
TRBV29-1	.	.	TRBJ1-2	TGCAGCGTTGAACGCTCCGGACAGAATGGGGACTATGGCTACACCTTC	CSVERSGQNGDYGYTF
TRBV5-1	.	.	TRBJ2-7	TGCGCCAGCAGCTTGAGAGGGGAGGTATCCTACGAGCAGTACTTC	CASSLRGEVSYEQYF
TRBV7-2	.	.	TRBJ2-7	TGTGCCAGCAGCTTTGGCGGGGCGTACGAGCAGTACTTC	CASSFGGAYEQYF
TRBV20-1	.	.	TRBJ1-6	TGCAGTGCTAGAGACGACATTCTCTCACCCCTCCACTTT	CSARDDILSPLHF
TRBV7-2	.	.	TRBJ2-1	TGTGCCAGCAGCCAGGACTGGAGTGAGCAGTTCTTC	CASSQDWSEQFF
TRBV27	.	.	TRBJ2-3	TGTGCCAGCAGTTTTCAGATCTTGGCAGATACGCAGTATTTT	CASSFQILADTQYF
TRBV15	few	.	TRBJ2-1	TGTGCCACCAGGGTCACAGGGAGCAATGAGCAGTTCTTC	CATRVTGSNEQFF
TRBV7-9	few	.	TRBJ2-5	TGTGCCAGCAGCCAAGCGCGGGGAGAGACCCAGTACTTC	CASSQARGETQYF
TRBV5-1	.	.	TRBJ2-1	TGCGCCAGGGTGGGGGGCTCCCCAAGCTCCTACAATGAGCAGTTCTTC	CARVGGSPSSYNEQFF
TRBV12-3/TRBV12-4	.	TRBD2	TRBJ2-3	TGTGCCAGCAGTTTAGGCCTAGCGGTGAGAACAGATACGGAGTATTTT	CASSLGLAVRTDTEYF
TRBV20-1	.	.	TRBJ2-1	TGCAGTGCTAGAAACGGGACTCTCAATGAGCAGTTCTTC	CSARNGTLNEQFF
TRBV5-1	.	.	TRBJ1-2	TGCGCCAGCAGCCAGGGACACAGCTACGGCTACACCTTC	CASSQGHSYGYTF
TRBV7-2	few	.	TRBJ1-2	TGTGCCAGCAGCTTAGCTTTTGGGGGCTGGGGTGGCTACACCTTC	CASSLAFGGWGGYTF
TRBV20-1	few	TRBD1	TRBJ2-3	TGCAGTGCTACCCAGGGGGCGTTATACACAGATACGCAGTATTTT	CSATQGALYTDTQYF
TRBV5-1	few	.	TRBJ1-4	TGCGCCAGCAGCTTGGGGCCGTCAACTAATGAAAAACTGTTTTTT	CASSLGPSTNEKLFF
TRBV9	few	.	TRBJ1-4	TGTGCCAGCAGCGGAATAGGGGACCAGGGTGAAAAACTGTTTTTT	CASSGIGDQGEKLFF
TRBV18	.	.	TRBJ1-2	TGTGCCAGCTCACCACGAGTGTCGGATAACTATGGCTACACCTTC	CASSPRVSDNYGYTF
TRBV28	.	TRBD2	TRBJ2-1	TGTGCCAGCAGTTTAGTTGGGGGACTAGCGGGAGTAGCGGTTGAGCAGTTCTTC	CASSLVGGLAGVAVEQFF
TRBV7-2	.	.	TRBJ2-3	TGTGCCAGCAGTTTTAGCGGTTCCCGCACAGATACGCAGTATTTT	CASSFSGSRTDTQYF
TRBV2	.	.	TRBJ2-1	TGTGCCAGCAAGGGGCAGGGTGGGCCCTACAATGAGCAGTTCTTC	CASKGQGGPYNEQFF
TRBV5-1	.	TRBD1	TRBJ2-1	TGCGCCAGCAGCATAACGACAGGGAAGATTTACAATGAGCAGTTCTTC	CASSITTGKIYNEQFF
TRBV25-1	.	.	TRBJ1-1	TGTGCCAGCAGTGAATCGGGGACCCCGTGGACTGAAGCTTTCTTT	CASSESGTPWTEAFF
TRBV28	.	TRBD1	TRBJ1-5	TGTGCCAGCAGTTTTAGGGGGCGCTTGAACCAGCCCCAGCATTTT	CASSFRGRLNQPQHF
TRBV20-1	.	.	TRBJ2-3	TGCAGTGCTAAGGCCAGGGAAATGACAGATACGCAGTATTTT	CSAKAREMTDTQYF
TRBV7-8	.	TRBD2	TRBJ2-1	TGTGCCAGCAGCTTGAGGCCAAGCGGGAGTAATGAGCAGTTCTTC	CASSLRPSGSNEQFF
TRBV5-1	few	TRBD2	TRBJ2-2	TGCGCCAGCAGACCCAGCGGGGGGCCGAACACCGGGGAGCTGTTTTTT	CASRPSGGPNTGELFF
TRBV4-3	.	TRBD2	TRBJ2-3	TGCGCCAGCAGCCAACGGACTAGCGGGCTTACAGATACGCAGTATTTT	CASSQRTSGLTDTQYF
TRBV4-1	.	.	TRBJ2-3	TGCGCCAGCAGCCAAGAAAGACGGCGCACAGATACGCAGTATTTT	CASSQERRRTDTQYF
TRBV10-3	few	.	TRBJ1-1	TGTGCCATCGGCCAGCCCGGACCGGGGGGCACTGAAGCTTTCTTT	CAIGQPGPGGTEAFF
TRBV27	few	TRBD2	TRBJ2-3	TGTGCCATCGGACTAGCGGGGCTTAGCACAGATACGCAGTATTTT	CAIGLAGLSTDTQYF
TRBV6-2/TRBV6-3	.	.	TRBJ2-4	TGTGCCAGCAGTTACTTTTCGTCTCCAAGCAAAAACATTCAGTACTTC	CASSYFSSPSKNIQYF
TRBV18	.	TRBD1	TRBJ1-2	TGTGCCAGCTCACCGACAGGGGATCGTGGCTACACCTTC	CASSPTGDRGYTF
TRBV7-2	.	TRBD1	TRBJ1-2	TGTGCCAGCAGCTTTCCCAGGGGGCGCGGCTATGGCTACACCTTC	CASSFPRGRGYGYTF
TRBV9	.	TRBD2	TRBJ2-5	TGTGCCAGCAGCGTGACTAGCGGGGGACCAGCGACCCAGTACTTC	CASSVTSGGPATQYF
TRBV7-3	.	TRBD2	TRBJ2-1	TGTGCCAGCAGCCTCGGACTAGTCAATGAGCAGTTCTTC	CASSLGLVNEQFF
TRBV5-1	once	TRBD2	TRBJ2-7	TGCGCCAGCAGTTTTAGCGGGCCGTCCGAGCAGTACTTC	CASSFSGPSEQYF
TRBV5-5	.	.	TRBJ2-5	TGTGCCAGCAGCCGGGTGGGTAGTCGAGAGACCCAGTACTTC	CASSRVGSRETQYF
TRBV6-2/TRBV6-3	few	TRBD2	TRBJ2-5	TGTGCCAGCCATCCTAGCGGGCAAGAGACCCAGTACTTC	CASHPSGQETQYF
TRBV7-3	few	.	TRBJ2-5	TGTGCCAGCAGCGCCCGGGCAGGGGTCCAAGAGACCCAGTACTTC	CASSARAGVQETQYF
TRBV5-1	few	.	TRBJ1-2	TGCGCCAGCAAGTCTGGAGGCACCTATGGCTACACCTTC	CASKSGGTYGYTF
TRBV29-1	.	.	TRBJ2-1	TGCAGCGTCCGGCCATCAGAGACCAATGAGCAGTTCTTC	CSVRPSETNEQFF
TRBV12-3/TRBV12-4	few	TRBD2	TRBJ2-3	TGTGCCAGCAGTTTGCCTAGCGGGAGGAGGGCAGATACGCAGTATTTT	CASSLPSGRRADTQYF
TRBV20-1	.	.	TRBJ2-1	TGCAGTGCTACCAGGGCCCCATACAATGAGCAGTTCTTC	CSATRAPYNEQFF
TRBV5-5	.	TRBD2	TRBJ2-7	TGTGCCAGCAGCTTGGTTTCCGGGGGGGGATACGAGCAGTACTTC	CASSLVSGGGYEQYF
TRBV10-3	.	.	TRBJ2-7	TGTGCCATCAGTGAGACCCCGGAGGCTTACGAGCAGTACTTC	CAISETPEAYEQYF
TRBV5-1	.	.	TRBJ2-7	TGCGCCAGCAGCTTGGGGCCGAATGGGGACTACGAGCAGTACTTC	CASSLGPNGDYEQYF
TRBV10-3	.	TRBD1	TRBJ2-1	TGTGCCACCTTCCGTGGACAGGGCGATGAGCAGTTCTTC	CATFRGQGDEQFF